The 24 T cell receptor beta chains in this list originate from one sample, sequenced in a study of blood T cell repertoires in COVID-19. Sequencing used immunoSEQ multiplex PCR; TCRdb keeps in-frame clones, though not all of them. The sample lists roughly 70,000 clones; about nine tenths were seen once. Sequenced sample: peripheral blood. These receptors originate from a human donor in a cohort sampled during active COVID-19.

As DNA, the CDR3 is TGCGCCAGCAGTCAGAGTAGCGGGTGCTCCTACAATGAGCAGTTCTTC. Its translation is CASSQSSGCSYNEQFF. The genes are TRBV23-1 and TRBJ2-1; 7 nucleotides agree with TRBD2. TRBV23-1 falls under the ORF class, with uncertain function. The CDR3 runs 16 residues. Losses at the gene ends were 3 bases for V and 0 bases for J; bases not matched to a gene: 5.

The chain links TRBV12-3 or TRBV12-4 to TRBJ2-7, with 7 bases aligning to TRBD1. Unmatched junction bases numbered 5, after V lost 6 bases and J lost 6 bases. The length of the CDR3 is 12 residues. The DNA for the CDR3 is TGTGCCAGCAGCCTGACAGGGTTCGAGCAGTACTTC. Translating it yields CASSLTGFEQYF.

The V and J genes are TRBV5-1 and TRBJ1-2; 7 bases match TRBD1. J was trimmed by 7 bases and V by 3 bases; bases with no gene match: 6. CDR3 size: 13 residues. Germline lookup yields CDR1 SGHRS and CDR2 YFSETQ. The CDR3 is CASSSRDRVGYTF. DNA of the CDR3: TGCGCCAGCAGCTCGCGGGACAGAGTTGGCTACACCTTC.

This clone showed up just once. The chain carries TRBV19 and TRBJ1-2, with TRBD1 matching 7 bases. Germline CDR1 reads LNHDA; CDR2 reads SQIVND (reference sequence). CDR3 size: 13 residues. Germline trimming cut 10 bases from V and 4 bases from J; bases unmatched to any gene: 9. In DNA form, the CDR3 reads TGTGCCACCCGACAGGGTCGAAGCTATGGCTACACCTTC. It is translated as CATRQGRSYGYTF.

CDR3 nucleotides: TGTGCCAGCAGCTCCAGCATGCTACAGGGGGCCGGAGAGACCCAGTACTTC. Translated: CASSSSMLQGAGETQYF. The chain uses TRBV7-9 and TRBJ2-5, with TRBD1 matching over 9 bases. Germline V gene data show CDR1 as SEHNR and CDR2 as FQNEAQ (reference sequence). The CDR3 loop spans 17 amino acids. The ends lost 4 bases at V and 4 bases at J; junction bases unmatched: 13. Looking up the rest from reference TRBV7-9 and TRBJ2-5 gives the full variable domain: DTGVSQNPRHKITKRGQNVTFRCDPISEHNRLYWYRQTLGQGPEFLTYFQNEAQLEKSRLLSDRFSAERPKGSFSTLEIQRTEQGDSAMYLCASSSSMLQGAGETQYFGPGTRLLVL.

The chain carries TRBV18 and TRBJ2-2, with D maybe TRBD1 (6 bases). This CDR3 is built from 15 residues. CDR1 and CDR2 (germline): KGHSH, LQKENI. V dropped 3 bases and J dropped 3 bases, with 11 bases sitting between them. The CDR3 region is CASSPLAGDTGELFF. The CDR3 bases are TGTGCCAGCTCACCTTTGGCAGGGGACACCGGGGAGCTGTTTTTT.

As DNA, the CDR3 is TGTGCCAGCATCGGACTAGCGGGGGGCAACCACTACGAGCAGTACTTC. It specifies CASIGLAGGNHYEQYF. The J gene is TRBJ2-7, the V gene TRBV3-1 (or the pseudogene TRBV3-2); TRBD2 aligns across 14 bases. CDR1 LGHDT and CDR2 YNNKEL come from the germline V gene (reference sequence). The CDR3 contains 16 residues. Germline trimming cut 7 bases from V and 3 bases from J; bases unmatched to any gene: 8.

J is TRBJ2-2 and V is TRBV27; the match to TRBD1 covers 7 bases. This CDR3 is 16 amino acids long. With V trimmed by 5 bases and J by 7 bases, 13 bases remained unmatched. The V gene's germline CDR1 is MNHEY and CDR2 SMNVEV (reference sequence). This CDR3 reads CASSPPPRGQGGELFF. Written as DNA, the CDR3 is TGTGCCAGCAGTCCGCCCCCTAGGGGGCAGGGCGGGGAGCTGTTTTTT.

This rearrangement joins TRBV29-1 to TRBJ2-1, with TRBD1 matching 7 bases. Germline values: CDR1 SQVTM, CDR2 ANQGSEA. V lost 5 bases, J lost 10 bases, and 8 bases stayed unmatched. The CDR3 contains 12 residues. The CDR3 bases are TGCAGCGTTCTTAAGGGGGCAGGGGAGCAGTTCTTC. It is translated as CSVLKGAGEQFF.

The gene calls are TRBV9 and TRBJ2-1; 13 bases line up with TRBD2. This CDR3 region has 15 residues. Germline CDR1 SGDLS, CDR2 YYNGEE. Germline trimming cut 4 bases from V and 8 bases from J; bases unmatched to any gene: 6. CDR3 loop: CASSTTSGGPYEQFF. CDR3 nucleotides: TGTGCCAGCAGCACGACTAGCGGGGGGCCCTATGAGCAGTTCTTC.

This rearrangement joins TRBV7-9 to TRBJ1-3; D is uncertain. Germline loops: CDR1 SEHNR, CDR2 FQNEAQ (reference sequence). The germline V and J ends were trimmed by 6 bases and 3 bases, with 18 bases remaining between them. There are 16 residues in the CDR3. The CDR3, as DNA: TGTGCCAGCAGTCCCCGCCCGGGGTTAGGTGGAAACACCATATATTTT. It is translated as CASSPRPGLGGNTIYF.

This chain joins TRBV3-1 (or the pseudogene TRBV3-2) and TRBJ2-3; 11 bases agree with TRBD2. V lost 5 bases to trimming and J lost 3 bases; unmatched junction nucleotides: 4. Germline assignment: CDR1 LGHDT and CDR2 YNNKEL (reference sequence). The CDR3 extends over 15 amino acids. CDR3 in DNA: TGTGCCAGCAGCTTAGCGGGGGGGTGGACAGATACGCAGTATTTT. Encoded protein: CASSLAGGWTDTQYF.

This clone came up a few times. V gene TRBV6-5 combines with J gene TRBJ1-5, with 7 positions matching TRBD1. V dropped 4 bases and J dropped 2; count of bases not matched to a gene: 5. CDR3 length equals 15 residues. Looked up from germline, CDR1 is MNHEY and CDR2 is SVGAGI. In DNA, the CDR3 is TGTGCCAGCAGTTCCCGTGGACAGGGCAATCAGCCCCAGCATTTT. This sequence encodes CASSSRGQGNQPQHF.

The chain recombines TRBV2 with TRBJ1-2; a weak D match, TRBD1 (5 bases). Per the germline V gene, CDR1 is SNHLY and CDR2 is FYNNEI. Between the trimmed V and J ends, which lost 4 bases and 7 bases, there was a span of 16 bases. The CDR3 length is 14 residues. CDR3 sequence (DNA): TGTGCCAGCAGTGGACAGAGTACACACGGTGGCTACACCTTC. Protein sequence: CASSGQSTHGGYTF.

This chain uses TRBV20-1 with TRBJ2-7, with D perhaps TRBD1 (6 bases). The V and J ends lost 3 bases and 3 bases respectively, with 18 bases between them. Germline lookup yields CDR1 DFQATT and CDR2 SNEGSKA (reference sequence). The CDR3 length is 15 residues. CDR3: CSASVLWGQGYEQYF. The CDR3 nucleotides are TGCAGTGCTAGTGTACTTTGGGGGCAGGGCTACGAGCAGTACTTC.

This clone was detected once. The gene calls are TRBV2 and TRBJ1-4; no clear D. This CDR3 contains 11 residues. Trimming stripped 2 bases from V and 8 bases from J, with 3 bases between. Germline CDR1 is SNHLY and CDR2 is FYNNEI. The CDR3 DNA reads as TGTGCCAGCAGTGAACGGGAAAAACTGTTTTTT. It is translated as CASSEREKLFF. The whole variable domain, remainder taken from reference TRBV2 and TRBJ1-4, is EPEVTQTPSHQVTQMGQEVILRCVPISNHLYFYWYRQILGQKVEFLVSFYNNEISEKSEIFDDQFSVERPDGSNFTLKIRSTKLEDSAMYFCASSEREKLFFGSGTQLSVL.

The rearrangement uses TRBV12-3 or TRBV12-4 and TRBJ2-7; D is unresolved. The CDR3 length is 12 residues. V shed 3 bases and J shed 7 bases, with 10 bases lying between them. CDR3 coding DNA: TGTGCCAGCAGTTTTCTTGAGAGGGAGCAGTACTTC. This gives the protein CASSFLEREQYF.

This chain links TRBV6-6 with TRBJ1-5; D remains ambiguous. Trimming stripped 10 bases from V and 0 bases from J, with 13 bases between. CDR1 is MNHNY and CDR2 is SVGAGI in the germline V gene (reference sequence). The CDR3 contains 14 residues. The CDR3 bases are TGTGCCACGTCGGGCGGGTATAGCAATCAGCCCCAGCATTTT. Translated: CATSGGYSNQPQHF.

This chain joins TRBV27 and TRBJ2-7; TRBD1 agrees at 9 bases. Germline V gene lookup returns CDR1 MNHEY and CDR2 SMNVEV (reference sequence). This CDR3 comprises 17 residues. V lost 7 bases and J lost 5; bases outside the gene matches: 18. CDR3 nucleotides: TGTGCCAGCACCAAAGGGGGCTACGGGACAGGGTTGGACGAGCAGTACTTC. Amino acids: CASTKGGYGTGLDEQYF.

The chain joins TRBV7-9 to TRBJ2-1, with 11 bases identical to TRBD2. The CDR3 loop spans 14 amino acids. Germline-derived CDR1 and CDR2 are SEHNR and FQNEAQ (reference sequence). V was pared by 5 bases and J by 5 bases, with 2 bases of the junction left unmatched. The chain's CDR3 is CASSRLAGHNEQFF. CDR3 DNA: TGTGCCAGCAGCAGACTAGCGGGGCACAATGAGCAGTTCTTC.

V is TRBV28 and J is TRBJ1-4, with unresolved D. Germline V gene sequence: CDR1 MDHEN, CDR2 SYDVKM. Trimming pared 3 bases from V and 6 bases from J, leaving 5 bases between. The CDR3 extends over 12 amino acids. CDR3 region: CASSFDYEKLFF. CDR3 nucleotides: TGTGCCAGCAGTTTCGACTATGAAAAACTGTTTTTT.

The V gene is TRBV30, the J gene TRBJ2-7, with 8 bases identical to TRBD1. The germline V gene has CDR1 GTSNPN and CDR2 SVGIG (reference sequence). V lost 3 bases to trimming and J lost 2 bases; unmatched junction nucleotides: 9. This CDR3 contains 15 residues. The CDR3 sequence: CAWSGQGKGTYEQYF. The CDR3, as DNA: TGTGCCTGGAGCGGACAGGGAAAGGGGACCTACGAGCAGTACTTC.

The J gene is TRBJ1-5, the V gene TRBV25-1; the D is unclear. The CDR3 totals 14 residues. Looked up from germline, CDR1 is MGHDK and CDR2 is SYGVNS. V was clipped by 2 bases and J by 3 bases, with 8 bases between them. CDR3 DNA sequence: TGTGCCAGCAGTGAACAGAGGGACAATCAGCCCCAGCATTTT. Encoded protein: CASSEQRDNQPQHF. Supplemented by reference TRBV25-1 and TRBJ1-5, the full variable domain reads EADIYQTPRYLVIGTGKKITLECSQTMGHDKMYWYQQDPGMELHLIHYSYGVNSTEKGDLSSESTVSRIRTEHFPLTLESARPSHTSQYLCASSEQRDNQPQHFGDGTRLSIL.

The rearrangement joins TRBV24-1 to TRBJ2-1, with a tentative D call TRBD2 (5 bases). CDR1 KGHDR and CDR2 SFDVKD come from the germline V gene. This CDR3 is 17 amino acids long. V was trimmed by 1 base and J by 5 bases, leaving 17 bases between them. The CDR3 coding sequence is TGTGCCACCAGTGATTTTATCCGGGGAAGCGGAAACAATGAGCAGTTCTTC. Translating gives CATSDFIRGSGNNEQFF.